The 25 T cell receptor beta chains below were found in one sample sequenced in a study of breast tumors, draining lymph nodes, adjacent tissues. TCRdb independently ran MiXCR on the multiplex PCR reads; one entry per CDR3 protein. The sample has approximately 180,000 distinct CDR3 sequences, approximately 30% seen once. Samples came from axillary lymph nodes draining the breast cancer. Sequenced input: axillary lymph node tissue. The receptors here all came from a female donor with breast cancer. Some clones in this sample may be carry-over from other donors' samples.

The chain employs TRBV20-1 and TRBJ2-5; a weak D match, TRBD2 (6 bases). CDR1 is DFQATT, CDR2 SNEGSKA, per germline (reference sequence). With 3 bases removed from V and 7 bases from J, the gap between germline ends came to 12 bases. The CDR3 spans 12 residues. DNA for the CDR3: TGCAGTGCTAGTCGAGATAGCGGGACCCAGTACTTC. Residues: CSASRDSGTQYF.

This clonotype was counted at least ten times. The rearrangement joins TRBV11-1 to TRBJ2-1; D remains ambiguous. The CDR3 runs to 13 residues. Trimming shortened V by 4 bases and J by 6 bases, and 10 bases separated the two germline ends. CDR1 and CDR2 (germline): SGHAT, FQDESV (reference sequence). The CDR3 nucleotides read TGTGCCAGCAGCTCCGACAAAATCAATGAGCAGTTCTTC. As protein: CASSSDKINEQFF.

This clonotype occurred once. V and J are TRBV29-1 and TRBJ1-2; D gene uncertain. Trimming shortened V by 4 bases and J by 4 bases, and 16 bases separated the two germline ends. From germline, CDR1 is SQVTM and CDR2 ANQGSEA. The length of the CDR3 is 14 residues. The CDR3 nucleotides read TGCAGCGTTGCGGGCGGAGACAAACTCTATGGCTACACCTTC. Amino acid sequence: CSVAGGDKLYGYTF.

This clonotype was observed a single time. At one of its ends the junction is not consistent with the germline gene, which may arise from a read error. V usage is TRBV7-9 and J usage is TRBJ1-1, with 8 bases lining up with TRBD1. Per the germline V gene, CDR1 is SEHNR and CDR2 is FQNEAQ (reference sequence). The CDR3 runs to 16 residues. This CDR3 is CASRFPSGGRNTEPFF. Written as DNA, the CDR3 is TGTGCCAGCAGGTTCCCCTCAGGGGGCAGGAACACTGAACCTTTCTTT.

This clonotype was detected ten times or more. This sequence joins TRBV27 and TRBJ2-7; 7 positions match TRBD1. Germline V gives CDR1 MNHEY, CDR2 SMNVEV (reference sequence). V gave up 0 bases and J gave up 6 bases; unmatched junction bases: 5. The CDR3 sequence is 14 residues long. The CDR3 loop reads CASSLSPDRSEQYF. The CDR3 coding sequence is TGTGCCAGCAGTTTATCCCCGGACAGGAGCGAGCAGTACTTC.

This clonotype appeared many times. J is TRBJ1-2 and V is TRBV29-1; D not resolved. V lost 5 bases and J lost 0, with 13 bases in between. Germline V gene data show CDR1 as SQVTM and CDR2 as ANQGSEA. CDR3 length: 14 amino acids. The CDR3 DNA sequence: TGCAGCGTTTTGTGGAGGGAGTCTAACTATGGCTACACCTTC. It codes for CSVLWRESNYGYTF.

The sample holds many counts of this clonotype. The rearrangement joins TRBV3-1 to TRBJ2-2, with unresolved D. CDR3 size: 14 residues. The V gene lost 10 bases and the J gene lost 4 bases, with 16 bases spanning the gap. The germline CDR1 and CDR2 sequences are LGHDT and YNNKEL (reference sequence). CDR3 residues: CATRGTAITGELFF. Here the CDR3 DNA reads TGTGCCACAAGAGGAACAGCCATCACCGGGGAGCTGTTTTTT.

Regarding this clonotype: This clone may be a read error of a much larger clone one base away. The chain joins TRBV9 to TRBJ2-5; D possibly corresponds to TRBD2 (5 bases). In germline, CDR1 is SGDLS, CDR2 YYNGEE. CDR3 size: 15 residues. CDR3 sequence (DNA): TGTGCCAGCAGCGTAGGGGGTGGTGGGAGAGAGACCCCGTACTTC. Protein: CASSVGGGGRETPYF.

This clonotype occurred many times. The chain is built from TRBV5-1 and TRBJ2-4; D possibly corresponds to TRBD1 (6 bases). The V gene's germline CDR1 is SGHRS and CDR2 YFSETQ. Trimming took off 4 bases at V and 0 bases at J, with 20 bases between the two ends. This CDR3 has 18 amino acids. CDR3: CASSLPLTDSLAKNIQYF. For the CDR3, the DNA is TGCGCCAGCAGCCTGCCCTTGACGGACAGCCTAGCCAAAAACATTCAGTACTTC.

This clonotype has only one observation. J is TRBJ2-5 and V is TRBV20-1; 10 bases fit TRBD2. The length of the CDR3 is 14 residues. J was trimmed by 9 bases and V by 3 bases; bases with no gene match: 10. Germline CDR1 reads DFQATT; CDR2 reads SNEGSKA (reference sequence). The CDR3 sequence: CSASLAGVFEAQYF. Written as DNA, the CDR3 is TGCAGTGCTAGTCTAGCGGGAGTTTTTGAGGCCCAGTACTTC.

This clonotype showed up many times. The genes are TRBV5-5 and TRBJ1-6; D perhaps matches TRBD1 (6 bases). CDR1 and CDR2 (germline): SGHKS, YYEKEE (reference sequence). V was cut by 4 bases and J by 10 bases, with 21 bases left in between. The CDR3 totals 16 residues. The CDR3 loop reads CASSQYRVSIGSPLHF. CDR3 DNA: TGTGCCAGCAGCCAATACAGGGTGTCGATAGGGTCACCCCTCCACTTT.

Ten or more counts support this clonotype. This chain uses TRBV28 with TRBJ2-5; D remains unclear. The CDR3 is 14 amino acids. The germline V gene encodes CDR1 MDHEN and CDR2 SYDVKM. Trimming left V 7 bases short and J 5 bases short, with 17 bases between. CDR3 sequence (DNA): TGTGCCAGCAACTCGAGGAGTCCGAGTGAGACCCAGTACTTC. It is translated as CASNSRSPSETQYF. Full variable domain (remainder filled in from reference TRBV28 and TRBJ2-5): DVKVTQSSRYLVKRTGEKVFLECVQDMDHENMFWYRQDPGLGLRLIYFSYDVKMKEKGDIPEGYSVSREKKERFSLILESASTNQTSMYLCASNSRSPSETQYFGPGTRLLVL.

V usage is TRBV20-1 and J usage is TRBJ2-3; TRBD2 might be the D (6 bases). From germline, CDR1 is DFQATT and CDR2 SNEGSKA (reference sequence). Trimming removed 1 base at V and 2 bases at J, with 16 bases between. The CDR3 extends over 16 amino acids. CDR3: CSARVTAGSYTDTQYF. The CDR3 DNA follows: TGCAGTGCTAGAGTAACGGCGGGGTCATACACAGATACGCAGTATTTT.

This clonotype was seen a single time. The chain combines TRBV5-5 with TRBJ2-6; D not resolved. The V end was cut by 5 bases, the J end by 0 bases, with 12 bases between. This CDR3 spans 16 amino acids. Germline loops: CDR1 SGHKS, CDR2 YYEKEE (reference sequence). Written as DNA, the CDR3 is TGTGCCAGCAGGCTTACGGCCACCTCTGGGGCCAACGTCCTGACTTTC. Translation: CASRLTATSGANVLTF.

In this sample, this clonotype turned up many times. J is TRBJ1-5 and V is TRBV11-2, with no clear D. Germline V lookup: CDR1 SGHAT, CDR2 FQNNGV. The length of the CDR3 is 14 residues. Trimming took off 0 bases at V and 6 bases at J, with 9 bases between the two ends. CDR3 in DNA: TGTGCCAGCAGCTTAGATCCGGGCTTTCAGCCCCAGCATTTT. This codes for CASSLDPGFQPQHF.

This clonotype was counted between two and nine times. Possible read error: a much larger clone is one base away. The rearrangement joins TRBV11-2 to TRBJ2-2, with 10 nucleotides matching TRBD2. V was pared by 4 bases and J by 6 bases, with 8 bases of the junction left unmatched. Germline values: CDR1 SGHAT, CDR2 FQNNGV. The CDR3 loop spans 16 amino acids. Here the CDR3 reads CASSSLAGARSGELFF. CDR3 sequence (DNA): TGTGCCAGCAGCTCCCTAGCGGGAGCGCGTTCCGGGGAGCTGTTTTTT.

About this clonotype: One end of the junction varies from germline; a read error may be responsible. This sequence joins TRBV20-1 and TRBJ1-1, with 9 bases lining up with TRBD1. The CDR3 loop spans 14 amino acids. The germline gives CDR1 DFQATT, CDR2 SNEGSKA (reference sequence). The CDR3 nucleotides are TGCATTGCTACCGGAGGGACAGGGAAAACTGAAGCTTTCTTT. Protein: CIATGGTGKTEAFF.

Remarks on this clonotype: A read error may be the cause here, since a much bigger clone is one base away. The chain carries TRBV6-5 and TRBJ2-5, with 12 bases lining up with TRBD2. Looked up from germline, CDR1 is MNHEY and CDR2 is SVGAGI. This CDR3 has 17 residues. V shed 5 bases and J 6 bases; nucleotides not matched to a gene: 13. The CDR3 region is CASSGGTRTSGMKTQYF. In DNA, the CDR3 is TGTGCCAGCAGTGGGGGCACTCGGACTAGCGGGATGAAGACCCAGTACTTC.

For this clonotype: A read error is possible here, since a much larger clone lies one base away. The CDR3 carries no conserved terminal phenylalanine or tryptophan, so it likely arises from a read error. The chain has TRBV12-5 and TRBJ1-1; D remains unclear. Germline V CDR1 and CDR2: LGHNT, FRNRAP. The length of the CDR3 is 14 residues. Trimming removed 0 bases from V and 0 bases from J, with 5 bases in between. CDR3 residues: CASGLVLVNTEAFL. CDR3 DNA: TGTGCTAGTGGTTTGGTACTAGTGAACACTGAAGCTTTCCTT.

This chain connects TRBV6-6 to TRBJ2-7, with 8 bases lining up with TRBD2. Germline V gene sequence: CDR1 MNHNY, CDR2 SVGAGI (reference sequence). V lost 5 bases to trimming and J lost 0 bases; unmatched junction nucleotides: 12. This CDR3 region has 17 residues. DNA for the CDR3: TGTGCCAGCAGTCCCTTGGGGTTAGCGGGGAGCTCCTACGAGCAGTACTTC. This encodes CASSPLGLAGSSYEQYF.

This clonotype occurred many times. The chain has TRBV9 and TRBJ2-1, with D unresolved. Germline CDR1 reads SGDLS; CDR2 reads YYNGEE. CDR3 size: 13 residues. Between the trimmed V and J ends, which lost 0 bases and 5 bases, there was a span of 6 bases. The CDR3 nucleotides read TGTGCCAGCAGCGTAGAATTCGACAATGAGCAGTTCTTC. Translated: CASSVEFDNEQFF.

In this sample, this clonotype turned up many times. This chain uses TRBV9 with TRBJ2-7, with 9 bases identical to TRBD2. This CDR3 has 15 residues. The germline V gene has CDR1 SGDLS and CDR2 YYNGEE. V lost 1 base to trimming and J lost 1 base; unmatched junction nucleotides: 3. This chain's CDR3 is CASSVFAGGSYEQYF. CDR3 coding DNA: TGTGCCAGCAGCGTATTCGCGGGAGGGTCCTACGAGCAGTACTTC.

In this sample, this clonotype turned up many times. J is TRBJ2-5 and V is TRBV30, with D hard to call. The germline V gene has CDR1 GTSNPN and CDR2 SVGIG (reference sequence). The CDR3 has 13 amino acids. V was pared by 0 bases and J by 2 bases, with 7 bases between. As DNA, the CDR3 is TGTGCCTGGAGTGTACTCTCTCAAGAGACCCAGTACTTC. This gives the protein CAWSVLSQETQYF.

V and J are TRBV7-2 and TRBJ2-3; TRBD1 or TRBD2 may be the D gene (5 bases each). The CDR3 runs to 10 residues. V lost 5 bases and J lost 14, with 11 bases in between. Per the germline V gene, CDR1 is SGHTA and CDR2 is FQGNSA. The CDR3 is CASSGRGRYF. CDR3 DNA: TGTGCCAGCAGCGGCCGGGGACGGTATTTT.

For this clonotype: The CDR3 ends on some other residue instead of the conserved phenylalanine or tryptophan, so this is likely a read error. The V call is TRBV5-1, the J call TRBJ2-6; TRBD1 or TRBD2 may be the D gene (6 bases each). Trimming removed 3 bases at V and 4 bases at J, with 17 bases between. CDR1 and CDR2 from the germline V gene are SGHRS and YFSETQ. This CDR3 has 17 amino acids. The CDR3 protein is CASSSGHVGGGANVLTC. The CDR3 nucleotides read TGCGCCAGCAGCTCGGGACACGTCGGGGGCGGGGCCAACGTCCTGACTTGC.